A single sample is the source of the 26 T cell receptor beta chains below, sequenced in a study of T-cell reconstitution after alpha-beta-depleted transplantation in children. Using unique molecular identifiers, the investigators prepared the TCRbeta library. One entry per CDR3 protein results from TCRdb running MiXCR on the PCR reads. The repertoire includes about 72,000 distinct CDR3 sequences, about 6.7% of them detected once, and approximately 2.3% sits in the top ten. Sequenced here: PBMCs from the stem cell graft donor, sampled from the stem cell graft. The source is a human donor who donated a stem cell graft to a child with acute lymphoblastic leukemia.

As regards this clonotype: This may be a read error, as it is one base from a much larger clone. The genes are TRBV3-1 and TRBJ2-7; D is possibly TRBD1 or TRBD2 (5 bases each). The CDR3 sequence is 13 residues long. Germline CDR1 is LGHDT and CDR2 is YNNKEL (reference sequence). V dropped 4 bases and J dropped 10 bases, with 17 bases sitting between them. CDR3 nucleotide sequence: TGTGCCAGCAGCCTGAACCCAGAGTGGGACCAGTACTTC. It encodes CASSLNPEWDQYF.

This clonotype is labeled as medium-sized. This chain joins TRBV12-3 or TRBV12-4 and TRBJ1-2; D gene ambiguous. V lost 6 bases and J 6 bases, leaving 17 bases between the germline ends. This CDR3 region has 14 residues. As DNA, the CDR3 is TGTGCCAGCAGCAGATTCGACATCGCTCATGGCTACACCTTC. The encoded protein is CASSRFDIAHGYTF.

This clonotype has at least ten counts. The chain joins TRBV5-5 to TRBJ1-5; 7 nucleotides agree with TRBD1. Germline CDR1 is SGHKS and CDR2 is YYEKEE (reference sequence). With V trimmed by 6 bases and J by 2 bases, 8 bases remained unmatched. The CDR3 extends over 15 amino acids. This CDR3 reads CASTVTGDGNQPQHF. For the CDR3, the DNA is TGTGCCAGCACCGTAACAGGGGACGGCAATCAGCCCCAGCATTTT. The entire variable domain, with the rest obtained from reference TRBV5-5 and TRBJ1-5, is as follows: DAGVTQSPTHLIKTRGQQVTLRCSPISGHKSVSWYQQVLGQGPQFIFQYYEKEERGRGNFPDRFSARQFPNYSSELNVNALLLGDSALYLCASTVTGDGNQPQHFGDGTRLSIL.

The sample holds many counts of this clonotype. The chain joins TRBV28 to TRBJ2-1; TRBD2 agrees at 10 bases. The CDR3 extends over 13 amino acids. Germline loops: CDR1 MDHEN, CDR2 SYDVKM. V lost 11 bases, J lost 7 bases, and 8 bases stayed unmatched. The CDR3 DNA sequence: TGTGCCTGCCAAAGCGGGGGGGGGAATGAGCAGTTCTTC. Translation: CACQSGGGNEQFF. The complete variable domain, with remaining parts taken from reference TRBV28 and TRBJ2-1, reads DVKVTQSSRYLVKRTGEKVFLECVQDMDHENMFWYRQDPGLGLRLIYFSYDVKMKEKGDIPEGYSVSREKKERFSLILESASTNQTSMYLCACQSGGGNEQFFGPGTRLTVL.

This clonotype was observed at least ten times. CDR3 in amino acids: CASSPSGGADYSNQPQHF. CDR3 nucleotides: TGTGCCAGCTCACCATCCGGGGGAGCTGACTATAGCAATCAGCCCCAGCATTTT. The rearrangement uses TRBV18 and TRBJ1-5; tentative D call: TRBD1 (5 bases). Trimming pared 2 bases from V and 0 bases from J, leaving 17 bases between. The CDR3 consists of 18 residues. Germline V gene data show CDR1 as KGHSH and CDR2 as LQKENI.

J is TRBJ1-3 and V is TRBV4-2, with D perhaps TRBD1 (5 bases). V lost 0 bases and J 4 bases, leaving 16 bases between the germline ends. The CDR3 sequence is 17 residues long. The germline gives CDR1 LGHNA, CDR2 YNFKEQ. CDR3 protein: CASSQDLSGLGGNTIYF. In DNA form, the CDR3 reads TGTGCCAGCAGCCAAGATCTATCAGGGTTGGGAGGAAACACCATATATTTT.

This clonotype was seen only a few times. The chain is built from TRBV28 and TRBJ2-2, with a weak D call TRBD1 (6 bases). V was pared by 8 bases and J by 7 bases, with 14 bases between. The CDR3 has 13 amino acids. Germline V lookup: CDR1 MDHEN, CDR2 SYDVKM. The CDR3 loop reads CASYKTGSGELFF. CDR3 coding DNA: TGTGCCAGCTACAAGACAGGCAGCGGGGAGCTGTTTTTT. Full variable domain (missing parts from reference TRBV28 and TRBJ2-2): DVKVTQSSRYLVKRTGEKVFLECVQDMDHENMFWYRQDPGLGLRLIYFSYDVKMKEKGDIPEGYSVSREKKERFSLILESASTNQTSMYLCASYKTGSGELFFGEGSRLTVL.

This clonotype was seen many times. V is TRBV5-1 and J is TRBJ2-7; 11 bases are shared with TRBD1. The germline CDR1 and CDR2 sequences are SGHRS and YFSETQ. Losses at the gene ends were 5 bases for V and 0 bases for J; bases not matched to a gene: 4. The CDR3 is 15 residues long. In nucleotides, the CDR3 is TGCGCCAGCAGACCCGGGACAGGGGGCTCCTACGAGCAGTACTTC. Its translation: CASRPGTGGSYEQYF.

The table lists this clonotype with many counts. This chain joins TRBV24-1 and TRBJ2-3; D may correspond to TRBD1 or TRBD2 (5 bases each). Germline CDR1 is KGHDR and CDR2 is SFDVKD. This CDR3 is 16 amino acids long. V lost 3 bases, J lost 6 bases, and 18 bases lay in between. The CDR3 loop reads CATSDEPGPMTDTQYF. Written as DNA, the CDR3 is TGTGCCACCAGTGATGAACCGGGACCAATGACGGATACGCAGTATTTT.

This clonotype was picked up many times. The V gene is TRBV24-1, the J gene TRBJ2-7, with no clear D. Germline lookup yields CDR1 KGHDR and CDR2 SFDVKD. Trimming pared 3 bases from V and 2 bases from J, leaving 1 base between. The CDR3 spans 11 residues. The CDR3 DNA reads TGTGCCACCAGTGATACCTACGAGCAGTACTTC. Translating it yields CATSDTYEQYF.

This clonotype was counted only a few times. The chain joins TRBV12-3 or TRBV12-4 to TRBJ2-7; D may be TRBD1 (5 bases). The ends were cut back, 5 bases at V and 3 bases at J, with 14 bases in the middle. The CDR3 runs to 14 residues. The CDR3 here is CASSLRQRLYEQYF. The CDR3 DNA reads TGTGCCAGCAGTCTTAGACAGAGACTCTACGAGCAGTACTTC.

This clonotype was seen ten or more times. V gene TRBV3-1 combines with J gene TRBJ1-5, with TRBD1 as a possible D gene (5 bases). V was pared by 1 base and J by 8 bases, with 18 bases between. The germline V gene has CDR1 LGHDT and CDR2 YNNKEL (reference sequence). The CDR3 runs to 16 residues. CDR3 sequence (DNA): TGTGCCAGCAGCCAAGGAACTCAGGGCTCAAAGGAGCCCCAGCATTTT. This codes for CASSQGTQGSKEPQHF.

This clonotype was found many times. The V call is TRBV29-1, the J call TRBJ1-2; tentatively, D is TRBD1 (6 bases). V was cut by 3 bases and J by 7 bases, with 12 bases left in between. The CDR3 covers 12 residues. CDR1 and CDR2 from the germline V gene are SQVTM and ANQGSEA. This CDR3 is CSVEGAASGYTF. Written as DNA, the CDR3 is TGCAGCGTTGAGGGGGCGGCCAGTGGCTACACCTTC.

The V call is TRBV5-1, the J call TRBJ2-1; D is possibly TRBD2 (6 bases). The V gene lost 2 bases and the J gene lost 5 bases, with 14 bases spanning the gap. This CDR3 comprises 15 residues. CDR1 and CDR2 from the germline V gene are SGHRS and YFSETQ. CDR3: CASSFSGVRDNEQFF. CDR3 bases: TGCGCCAGCAGCTTTTCGGGGGTACGGGACAATGAGCAGTTCTTC.

The table lists this clonotype with a few counts. The V call is TRBV7-3, the J call TRBJ2-1; 15 positions match TRBD2. The CDR3 is 17 amino acids. Germline values: CDR1 SGHTA, CDR2 FQGTGA. The ends lost 5 bases at V and 7 bases at J; junction bases unmatched: 9. In DNA form, the CDR3 reads TGTGCCAGCAGCCCGCCCGGGACTAGCGGGAGGAAGAATGAGCAGTTCTTC. This translates into CASSPPGTSGRKNEQFF.

This clonotype was recorded at least ten times. This rearrangement joins TRBV6-1 to TRBJ2-2; no clear D. This CDR3 contains 15 residues. Deletions cut 6 bases from V and 0 bases from J, with 11 bases between. Germline lookup yields CDR1 MNHNS and CDR2 SASEGT. CDR3 residues: CASSLSVANTGELFF. In nucleotides, the CDR3 is TGTGCCAGCAGCCTTTCAGTAGCGAACACCGGGGAGCTGTTTTTT.

Ten or more counts support this clonotype. This chain joins TRBV5-1 and TRBJ1-4; D remains unclear. The ends were cut back, 4 bases at V and 0 bases at J, with 7 bases in the middle. Germline CDR1 and CDR2: SGHRS and YFSETQ. The CDR3 is made up of 14 amino acids. CDR3 in amino acids: CASSPGSTNEKLFF. For the CDR3, the DNA is TGCGCCAGCAGCCCGGGGTCAACTAATGAAAAACTGTTTTTT.

This clonotype was counted at least ten times. This chain joins TRBV25-1 and TRBJ2-5; 9 bases match TRBD1. This CDR3 comprises 14 residues. Trimming took 6 bases from V and 5 from J; bases not matched to a gene: 7. Germline CDR1 and CDR2: MGHDK and SYGVNS. The CDR3 region has the DNA TGTGCCAGCAGCGGACTTGACAGGGGGGAGACCCAGTACTTC. This translates into CASSGLDRGETQYF.

The sample holds many counts of this clonotype. The chain joins TRBV10-3 to TRBJ2-7, with 10 bases aligning to TRBD1. V trimming: 0 bases; J trimming: 6 bases; junction bases outside the gene matches: 5. The CDR3 loop spans 15 amino acids. The germline CDR1 and CDR2 sequences are ENHRY and SYGVKD. The CDR3 sequence: CAISESPGQGSEQYF. The CDR3 nucleotides are TGTGCCATCAGTGAGTCTCCGGGACAGGGGTCCGAGCAGTACTTC.

This clonotype was seen a few times. The chain employs TRBV4-1 and TRBJ2-2; TRBD1 matches 7 bases. The CDR3 has 14 residues. The V segment lost 0 bases and the J segment 6 bases; nucleotides outside the gene matches: 1. Germline CDR1 MGHRA, CDR2 YSYEKL. In nucleotides, the CDR3 is TGCGCCAGCAGCCAAGATGACAGGGCCGGGGAGCTGTTTTTT. It specifies CASSQDDRAGELFF.

The V gene is TRBV20-1, the J gene TRBJ2-7, with D possibly called TRBD1 or TRBD2 (5 bases each). The CDR3 runs 14 residues. Germline V gene lookup returns CDR1 DFQATT and CDR2 SNEGSKA (reference sequence). Trimming pared 0 bases from V and 0 bases from J, leaving 9 bases between. CDR3 in DNA: TGCAGTGCTAGAGAAGCAGGGAGCTCCTACGAGCAGTACTTC. Translating gives CSAREAGSSYEQYF.

This clonotype was recorded many times. Its ends do not fully match the called genes, so a read error is possible. The CDR3 DNA sequence: TGTGCCAGCAGCTTAGTGTCCCTAGCGGGAGGACCACGGACCGGGGATCTGTTTTTT. Its protein product is CASSLVSLAGGPRTGDLFF. The chain links TRBV11-2 to TRBJ2-2; 11 positions agree with TRBD2. The CDR3 extends over 19 amino acids. The germline gives CDR1 SGHAT, CDR2 FQNNGV. Variable domain in full (rest from reference TRBV11-2 and TRBJ2-2): EAGVAQSPRYKIIEKRQSVAFWCNPISGHATLYWYQQILGQGPKLLIQFQNNGVVDDSQLPKDRFSAERLKGVDSTLKIQPAKLEDSAVYLCASSLVSLAGGPRTGDLFFGEGSRLTVL.

This clonotype showed up just a few times. This chain links TRBV4-2 with TRBJ1-2; D gene uncertain. CDR1 and CDR2 from the germline V gene are LGHNA and YNFKEQ. The V end lost 0 bases, the J end lost 7 bases, and 15 bases lay between the germline ends. The CDR3 length is 15 residues. The CDR3 reads CASSQDVTLRRGYTF. CDR3 sequence (DNA): TGTGCCAGCAGCCAAGACGTCACCCTTAGACGTGGCTACACCTTC.

The chain carries TRBV12-3 or TRBV12-4 and TRBJ1-4; TRBD1 matches 7 bases. Germline trimming cut 1 base from V and 0 bases from J; bases unmatched to any gene: 2. The CDR3 length is 16 residues. DNA for the CDR3: TGTGCCAGCAGTTTAGGGGGACAGACAACTAATGAAAAACTGTTTTTT. This gives the protein CASSLGGQTTNEKLFF.

This clonotype was found many times. This rearrangement joins TRBV9 to TRBJ2-3; 9 bases are shared with TRBD2. J lost 1 base, V lost 0 bases, and 12 bases had no gene match. The length of the CDR3 is 19 residues. The V gene's germline CDR1 is SGDLS and CDR2 YYNGEE. The CDR3 here is CASSVGGGRALSGTDTQYF. Here the CDR3 DNA reads TGTGCCAGCAGCGTAGGTGGCGGGAGGGCCTTATCAGGCACAGATACGCAGTATTTT.

V gene TRBV28 combines with J gene TRBJ1-1; maybe TRBD1 (6 bases). Per the germline V gene, CDR1 is MDHEN and CDR2 is SYDVKM. Trimming cost V 7 bases and J 0 bases, with 15 bases left between them. This CDR3 is built from 15 residues. This CDR3 reads CASTSGGALNTEAFF. Written as DNA, the CDR3 is TGTGCCAGCACCTCGGGGGGGGCACTGAACACTGAAGCTTTCTTT.